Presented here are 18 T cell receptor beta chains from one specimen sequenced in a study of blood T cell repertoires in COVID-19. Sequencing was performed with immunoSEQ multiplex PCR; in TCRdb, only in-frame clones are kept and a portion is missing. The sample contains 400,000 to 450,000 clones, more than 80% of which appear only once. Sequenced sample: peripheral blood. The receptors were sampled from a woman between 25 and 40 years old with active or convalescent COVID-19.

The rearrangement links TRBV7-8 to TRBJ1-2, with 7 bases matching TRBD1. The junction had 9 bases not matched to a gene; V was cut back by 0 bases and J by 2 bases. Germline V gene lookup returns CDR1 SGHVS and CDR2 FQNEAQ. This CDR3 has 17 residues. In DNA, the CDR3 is TGTGCCAGCAGCTTAGCGCCAGACAGGGTACAAAACTATGGCTACACCTTC. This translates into CASSLAPDRVQNYGYTF.

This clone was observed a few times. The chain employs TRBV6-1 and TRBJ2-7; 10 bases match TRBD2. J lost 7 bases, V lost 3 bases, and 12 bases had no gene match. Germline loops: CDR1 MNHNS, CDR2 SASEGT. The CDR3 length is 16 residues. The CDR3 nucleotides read TGTGCCAGCAGTGATCCTAGCGGGGGCAGCGTCGGAGAGCAGTACTTC. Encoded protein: CASSDPSGGSVGEQYF.

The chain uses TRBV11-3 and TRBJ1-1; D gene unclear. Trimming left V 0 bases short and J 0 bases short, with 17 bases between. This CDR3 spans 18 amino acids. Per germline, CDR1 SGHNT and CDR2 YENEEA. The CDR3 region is CASSLDWSPLLLNTEAFF. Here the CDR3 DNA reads TGTGCCAGCAGCTTAGATTGGTCACCACTTCTTTTGAACACTGAAGCTTTCTTT. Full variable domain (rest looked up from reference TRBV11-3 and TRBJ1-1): EAGVVQSPRYKIIEKKQPVAFWCNPISGHNTLYWYLQNLGQGPELLIRYENEEAVDDSQLPKDRFSAERLKGVDSTLKIQPAELGDSAVYLCASSLDWSPLLLNTEAFFGQGTRLTVV.

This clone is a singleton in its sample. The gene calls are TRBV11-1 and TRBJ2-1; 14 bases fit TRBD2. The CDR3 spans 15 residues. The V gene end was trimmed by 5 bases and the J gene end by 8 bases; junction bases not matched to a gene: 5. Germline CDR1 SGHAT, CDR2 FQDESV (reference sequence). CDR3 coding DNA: TGTGCCAGCAGCCTGGGACTAGCGGGAGTTTATGAGCAGTTCTTC. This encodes CASSLGLAGVYEQFF.

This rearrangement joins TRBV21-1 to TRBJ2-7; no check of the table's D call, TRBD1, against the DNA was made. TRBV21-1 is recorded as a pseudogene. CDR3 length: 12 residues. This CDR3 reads CASSKDMAEQYF. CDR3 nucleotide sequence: TGTGCCAGCAGCAAAGACATGGCCGAGCAGTACTTC.

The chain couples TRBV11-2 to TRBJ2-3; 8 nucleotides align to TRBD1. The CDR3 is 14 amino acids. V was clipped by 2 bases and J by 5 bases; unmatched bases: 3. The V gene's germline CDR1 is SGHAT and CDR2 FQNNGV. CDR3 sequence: CASSLLGTGDTQYF. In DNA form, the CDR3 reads TGTGCCAGCAGCTTATTGGGGACAGGAGATACGCAGTATTTT. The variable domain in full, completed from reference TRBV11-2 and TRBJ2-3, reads EAGVAQSPRYKIIEKRQSVAFWCNPISGHATLYWYQQILGQGPKLLIQFQNNGVVDDSQLPKDRFSAERLKGVDSTLKIQPAKLEDSAVYLCASSLLGTGDTQYFGPGTRLTVL.

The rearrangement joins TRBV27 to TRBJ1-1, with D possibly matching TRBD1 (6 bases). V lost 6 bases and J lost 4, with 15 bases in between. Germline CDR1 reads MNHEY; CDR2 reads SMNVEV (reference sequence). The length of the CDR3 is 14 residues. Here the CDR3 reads CASSITTTGTEAFF. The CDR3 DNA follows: TGTGCCAGCAGCATAACTACGACAGGCACTGAAGCTTTCTTT.

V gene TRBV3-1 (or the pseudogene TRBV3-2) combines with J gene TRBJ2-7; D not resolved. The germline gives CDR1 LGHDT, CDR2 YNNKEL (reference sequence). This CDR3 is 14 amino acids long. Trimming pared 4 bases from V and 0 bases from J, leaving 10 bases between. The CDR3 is CASSPSDTSYEQYF. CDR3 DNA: TGTGCCAGCAGCCCGTCTGACACCTCCTACGAGCAGTACTTC.

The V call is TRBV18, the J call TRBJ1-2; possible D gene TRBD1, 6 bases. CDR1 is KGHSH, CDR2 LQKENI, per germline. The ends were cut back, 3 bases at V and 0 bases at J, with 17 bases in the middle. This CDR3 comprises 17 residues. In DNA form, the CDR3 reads TGTGCCAGCTCACCCTCGGCGGGCAGGGACACTAACTATGGCTACACCTTC. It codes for CASSPSAGRDTNYGYTF.

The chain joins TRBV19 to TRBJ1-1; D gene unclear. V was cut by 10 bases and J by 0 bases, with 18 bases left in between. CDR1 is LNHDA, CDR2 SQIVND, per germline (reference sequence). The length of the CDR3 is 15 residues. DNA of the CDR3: TGTGCCACAGGTGCCAAACCGGGAATGAACACTGAAGCTTTCTTT. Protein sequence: CATGAKPGMNTEAFF.

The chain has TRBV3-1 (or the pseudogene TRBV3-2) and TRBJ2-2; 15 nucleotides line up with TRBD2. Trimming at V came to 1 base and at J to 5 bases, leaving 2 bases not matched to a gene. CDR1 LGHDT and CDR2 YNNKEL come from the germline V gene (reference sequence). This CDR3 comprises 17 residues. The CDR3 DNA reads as TGTGCCAGCAGCCAAGGGACTAGCGGGAGGGGGACCGGGGAGCTGTTTTTT. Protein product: CASSQGTSGRGTGELFF.

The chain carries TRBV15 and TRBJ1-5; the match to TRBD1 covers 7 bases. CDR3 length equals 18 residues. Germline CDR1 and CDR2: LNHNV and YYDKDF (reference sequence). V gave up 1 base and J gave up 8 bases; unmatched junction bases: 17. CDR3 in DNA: TGTGCCACCAGCAGAGCACAGTTAGGGACAGAAGTCATCAAGCCCCAGCATTTT. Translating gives CATSRAQLGTEVIKPQHF.

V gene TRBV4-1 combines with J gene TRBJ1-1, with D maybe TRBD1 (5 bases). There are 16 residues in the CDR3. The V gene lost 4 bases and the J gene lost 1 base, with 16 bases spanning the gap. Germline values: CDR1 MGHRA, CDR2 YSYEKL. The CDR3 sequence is CASSRGHSAQNTEAFF. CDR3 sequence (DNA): TGCGCCAGCAGCCGCGGACATTCGGCACAGAACACTGAAGCTTTCTTT.

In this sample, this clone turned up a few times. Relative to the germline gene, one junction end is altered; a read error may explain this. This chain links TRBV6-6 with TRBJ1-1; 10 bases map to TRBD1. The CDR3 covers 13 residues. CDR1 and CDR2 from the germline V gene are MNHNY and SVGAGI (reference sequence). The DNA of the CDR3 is TGTGCCAGCAGTGACTCCTGGGACAGGGGAGCTTTCTTT. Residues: CASSDSWDRGAFF.

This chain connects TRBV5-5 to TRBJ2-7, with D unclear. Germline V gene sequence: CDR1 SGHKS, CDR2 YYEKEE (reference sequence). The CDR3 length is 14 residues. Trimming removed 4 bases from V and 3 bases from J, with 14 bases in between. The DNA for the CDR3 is TGTGCCAGCAGCCCTCCTTCGGTCCTCTACGAGCAGTACTTC. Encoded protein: CASSPPSVLYEQYF.

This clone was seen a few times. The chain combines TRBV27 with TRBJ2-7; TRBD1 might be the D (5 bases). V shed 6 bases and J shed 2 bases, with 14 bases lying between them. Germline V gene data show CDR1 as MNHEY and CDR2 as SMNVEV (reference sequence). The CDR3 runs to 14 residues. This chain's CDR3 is CASRSFRVPYEQYF. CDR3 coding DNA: TGTGCCAGCAGAAGTTTCAGGGTCCCCTACGAGCAGTACTTC.

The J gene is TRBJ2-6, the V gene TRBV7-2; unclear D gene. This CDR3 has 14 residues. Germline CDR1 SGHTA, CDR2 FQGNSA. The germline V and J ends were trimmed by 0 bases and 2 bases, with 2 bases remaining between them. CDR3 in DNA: TGTGCCAGCAGCTTAGCCACTGGGGCCAACGTCCTGACTTTC. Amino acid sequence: CASSLATGANVLTF.

For the CDR3, the DNA is TGTGCCAGCAGCGTACAGGGTTTGGTCACCGGGGAGCTGTTTTTT. It translates to CASSVQGLVTGELFF. The chain is built from TRBV6-5 and TRBJ2-2, with D possibly TRBD1 on 6 matching bases. This CDR3 comprises 15 residues. Trimming took 6 bases from V and 4 from J, leaving 15 bases between them. Germline lookup yields CDR1 MNHEY and CDR2 SVGAGI.